Below are 29 T cell receptor beta chains sequenced from a single sample in a study of blood T cell repertoires in COVID-19. Generated by immunoSEQ multiplex PCR, the TCRdb table keeps only in-frame clones and is missing some. Here the sample spans 200,000 to 300,000 clones, 84% being singletons. The sequenced sample consisted of peripheral blood. All receptors derive from a woman between 40 and 55 years old who had recovered from COVID-19.

This clone has a single count. This chain uses TRBV9 with TRBJ2-7; 10 positions agree with TRBD1. V lost 4 bases to trimming and J lost 6 bases; unmatched junction nucleotides: 4. The CDR3 is made up of 13 amino acids. Germline CDR1 is SGDLS and CDR2 is YYNGEE. CDR3 DNA: TGTGCCAGCAGCCCCCGGGACAGGGGCGAGCAGTACTTC. It encodes CASSPRDRGEQYF.

The CDR3 DNA sequence: TGCAGTGCTAGTCTGGGACAGCTCAATCAGCCCCAGCATTTT. Amino acid sequence: CSASLGQLNQPQHF. This rearrangement joins TRBV20-1 to TRBJ1-5, with TRBD1 matching 7 bases. The CDR3 has 14 amino acids. Trimming at V came to 3 bases and at J to 3 bases, leaving 5 bases not matched to a gene. In germline, CDR1 is DFQATT, CDR2 SNEGSKA (reference sequence).

The chain uses TRBV10-3 and TRBJ2-1; unclear D gene. The CDR3 has 15 amino acids. V was cut by 0 bases and J by 10 bases, with 16 bases left in between. Germline loops: CDR1 ENHRY, CDR2 SYGVKD. The DNA of the CDR3 is TGTGCCATCAGTGAGTCGGGCCCAACGGCGAAAGAGCAGTTCTTC. Amino acids: CAISESGPTAKEQFF.

The V call is TRBV29-1, the J call TRBJ2-7, with TRBD2 as a possible D gene (6 bases). V lost 7 bases, J lost 3 bases, and 16 bases lay in between. Germline CDR1 SQVTM, CDR2 ANQGSEA. This CDR3 is built from 13 residues. The CDR3: CSALFPGSYEQYF. The CDR3 nucleotides are TGCAGCGCCTTATTTCCCGGGAGCTACGAGCAGTACTTC.

J is TRBJ2-1 and V is TRBV6-1; D call uncertain. The germline gives CDR1 MNHNS, CDR2 SASEGT. This CDR3 contains 16 residues. The V end lost 2 bases, the J end lost 7 bases, and 18 bases lay between the germline ends. The chain's CDR3 is CASSEPRLDPVNEQFF. CDR3 coding DNA: TGTGCCAGCAGTGAACCAAGACTGGATCCCGTTAATGAGCAGTTCTTC.

This clone appeared many times. The V gene is TRBV6-5, the J gene TRBJ2-5; TRBD1 aligns across 10 bases. This CDR3 comprises 15 residues. CDR1 and CDR2 from the germline V gene are MNHEY and SVGAGI. V lost 3 bases to trimming and J lost 1 base; unmatched junction nucleotides: 2. This chain's CDR3 is CASSYRTGGQETQYF. The CDR3 DNA follows: TGTGCCAGCAGTTATAGGACAGGGGGCCAAGAGACCCAGTACTTC.

The chain carries TRBV5-4 and TRBJ1-1; D not resolved. CDR3 length: 13 amino acids. The germline V gene encodes CDR1 SGHNT and CDR2 YYREEE (reference sequence). Trimming removed 1 base at V and 2 bases at J, with 6 bases between. The CDR3 sequence is CASSLRANTEAFF. CDR3 sequence (DNA): TGTGCCAGCAGCTTGAGAGCTAACACTGAAGCTTTCTTT.

The V call is TRBV5-8, the J call TRBJ2-1, with TRBD2 identical over 8 bases. The CDR3 is made up of 16 amino acids. Germline V gene lookup returns CDR1 SGHTS and CDR2 YDEGEE. The V segment lost 0 bases and the J segment 3 bases; nucleotides outside the gene matches: 5. CDR3 loop: CASSLESSGDYNEQFF. The CDR3 region has the DNA TGTGCCAGCAGCTTGGAGAGTAGCGGGGACTACAATGAGCAGTTCTTC. The full variable domain, its missing parts supplied by reference TRBV5-8 and TRBJ2-1, is EAGVTQSPTHLIKTRGQQATLRCSPISGHTSVYWYQQALGLGLQFLLWYDEGEERNRGNFPPRFSGRQFPNYSSELNVNALELEDSALYLCASSLESSGDYNEQFFGPGTRLTVL.

This clone was picked up a small number of times. This chain joins TRBV14 and TRBJ1-5; D is perhaps TRBD1 (5 bases). The germline V and J ends were trimmed by 1 base and 6 bases, with 13 bases remaining between them. Germline V gives CDR1 SGHDN, CDR2 FVKESK. The CDR3 length is 15 residues. CDR3: CASSQAAGPGQPQHF. The CDR3 bases are TGTGCCAGCAGCCAAGCCGCGGGGCCTGGTCAGCCCCAGCATTTT. The full variable domain, rest sourced from reference TRBV14 and TRBJ1-5, is EAGVTQFPSHSVIEKGQTVTLRCDPISGHDNLYWYRRVMGKEIKFLLHFVKESKQDESGMPNNRFLAERTGGTYSTLKVQPAELEDSGVYFCASSQAAGPGQPQHFGDGTRLSIL.

This chain uses TRBV4-2 with TRBJ2-7, with D possibly being TRBD2 (6 bases). The V end lost 1 base, the J end lost 2 bases, and 15 bases lay between the germline ends. CDR1 is LGHNA, CDR2 YNFKEQ, per germline. The CDR3 is 16 amino acids. The CDR3 is CASSQGAGLITYEQYF. The DNA of the CDR3 is TGTGCCAGCAGCCAAGGGGCGGGGTTAATAACCTACGAGCAGTACTTC.

This clone has a handful of counts. V gene TRBV2 combines with J gene TRBJ2-7; no clear D. Germline V gives CDR1 SNHLY, CDR2 FYNNEI. Trimming pared 4 bases from V and 2 bases from J, leaving 6 bases between. This CDR3 is built from 12 residues. The CDR3 DNA reads TGTGCCAGCAGTGGGCAGACCTACGAGCAGTACTTC. As protein: CASSGQTYEQYF.

The genes are TRBV11-2 and TRBJ2-7; TRBD1 might be the D (6 bases). V was pared by 4 bases and J by 3 bases, with 13 bases between. The CDR3 is 14 amino acids. Germline CDR1 is SGHAT and CDR2 is FQNNGV. The chain's CDR3 is CASSSLTGLYEQYF. Here the CDR3 DNA reads TGTGCCAGCAGCTCCTTAACAGGGCTCTACGAGCAGTACTTC.

This clone was seen more than once but under ten times. The chain has TRBV30 and TRBJ2-6; D unclear. V shed 3 bases and J shed 1 base, with 7 bases lying between them. Germline V gene sequence: CDR1 GTSNPN, CDR2 SVGIG (reference sequence). The CDR3 runs 14 residues. The CDR3 reads CAWRGLSGANVLTF. The CDR3 nucleotides read TGTGCCTGGAGGGGCTTATCTGGGGCCAACGTCCTGACTTTC.

CDR3 nucleotides: TGCGCCAGCAGCTTAACAAGGAACACCGGGGAGCTGTTTTTT. Translated, it gives CASSLTRNTGELFF. The chain has TRBV5-1 and TRBJ2-2; D ambiguous. The V end lost 2 bases, the J end lost 1 base, and 6 bases lay between the germline ends. Germline lookup yields CDR1 SGHRS and CDR2 YFSETQ. CDR3 length equals 14 residues.

This clone came up a few times. V usage is TRBV5-1 and J usage is TRBJ2-3, with D tentatively TRBD1 (5 bases). Between the trimmed V and J ends, which lost 0 bases and 7 bases, there was a span of 15 bases. This CDR3 has 15 amino acids. Germline-derived CDR1 and CDR2 are SGHRS and YFSETQ. The CDR3 coding sequence is TGCGCCAGCAGCTTGGGTCAGGGTTCGGTAAATACGCAGTATTTT. It translates to CASSLGQGSVNTQYF.

The chain has TRBV19 and TRBJ2-1; weak D call: TRBD2 (5 bases). CDR3 length: 14 residues. Deletions cut 1 base from V and 4 bases from J, with 8 bases between. CDR1 is LNHDA, CDR2 SQIVND, per germline (reference sequence). The CDR3 loop reads CASSIAGTYNEQFF. The CDR3 coding sequence is TGTGCCAGTAGTATAGCGGGAACTTACAATGAGCAGTTCTTC.

The V and J genes are TRBV28 and TRBJ2-7, with no clear D. This CDR3 has 14 amino acids. From germline, CDR1 is MDHEN and CDR2 SYDVKM. V shed 4 bases and J shed 0 bases, with 10 bases lying between them. The CDR3 sequence is CASSSPLLSYEQYF. CDR3 bases: TGTGCCAGCAGTTCCCCCCTTCTCTCCTACGAGCAGTACTTC.

The V call is TRBV10-3, the J call TRBJ1-2, with TRBD1 matching over 7 bases. CDR1 ENHRY and CDR2 SYGVKD come from the germline V gene. V was clipped by 0 bases and J by 0 bases; unmatched bases: 10. This CDR3 has 18 residues. CDR3 sequence reads: CAISESRGRGATNYGYTF. CDR3 sequence (DNA): TGTGCCATCAGTGAGTCAAGGGGCAGGGGGGCGACTAACTATGGCTACACCTTC.

As concerns this clone: The sample carries other DNA sequences with the same CDR3. This chain uses TRBV11-2 with TRBJ1-1, with D perhaps TRBD1 (5 bases). The CDR3 consists of 12 residues. Trimming shortened V by 5 bases and J by 5 bases, and 9 bases separated the two germline ends. Per germline, CDR1 SGHAT and CDR2 FQNNGV. CDR3 residues: CASSPGGTEAFF. The CDR3 nucleotides are TGTGCCAGCAGCCCTGGGGGGACTGAAGCTTTCTTT. Full variable domain (outside the CDR3, taken from reference TRBV11-2 and TRBJ1-1): EAGVAQSPRYKIIEKRQSVAFWCNPISGHATLYWYQQILGQGPKLLIQFQNNGVVDDSQLPKDRFSAERLKGVDSTLKIQPAKLEDSAVYLCASSPGGTEAFFGQGTRLTVV.

V usage is TRBV6-2 or TRBV6-3 and J usage is TRBJ2-2; 7 bases agree with TRBD1. CDR3 length: 15 residues. V lost 4 bases to trimming and J lost 5 bases; unmatched junction nucleotides: 7. The germline V gene has CDR1 MNHEY and CDR2 SVGEGT. DNA of the CDR3: TGTGCCAGCAGTTGGATCTCACAGGGGACCGGGGAGCTGTTTTTT. Its protein product is CASSWISQGTGELFF.

This sequence joins TRBV27 and TRBJ1-1; no definite D call. The CDR3 has 15 residues. Germline V gene data show CDR1 as MNHEY and CDR2 as SMNVEV (reference sequence). Trimming removed 0 bases at V and 6 bases at J, with 14 bases between. The CDR3 reads CASSLSSSRSAEAFF. As DNA, the CDR3 is TGTGCCAGCAGTTTATCTAGTTCGAGGAGCGCTGAAGCTTTCTTT.

The chain is built from TRBV30 and TRBJ1-5, with a tentative D call TRBD1 (5 bases). Germline values: CDR1 GTSNPN, CDR2 SVGIG (reference sequence). The CDR3 loop spans 18 amino acids. V was pared by 2 bases and J by 0 bases, with 20 bases between. The CDR3 spells CAWSPAGQRPYSNQPQHF. The CDR3 DNA sequence: TGTGCCTGGAGTCCGGCGGGGCAGAGGCCTTATAGCAATCAGCCCCAGCATTTT.

The rearrangement uses TRBV7-6 and TRBJ2-3; 8 nucleotides align to TRBD2. CDR1 SGHVS and CDR2 FNYEAQ come from the germline V gene. With V trimmed by 8 bases and J by 3 bases, 10 bases remained unmatched. The CDR3 loop spans 15 amino acids. In DNA form, the CDR3 reads TGTGCCAGCGGATTCGGGGGGGCGGTTACAGATACGCAGTATTTT. This translates into CASGFGGAVTDTQYF. The full variable domain, rest sourced from reference TRBV7-6 and TRBJ2-3, is GAGVSQSPRYKVTKRGQDVALRCDPISGHVSLYWYRQALGQGPEFLTYFNYEAQQDKSGLPNDRFSAERPEGSISTLTIQRTEQRDSAMYRCASGFGGAVTDTQYFGPGTRLTVL.

The CDR3 bases are TGCGCCAGCAGCTTGGGAGGACAGGGGGTGCGTAATGAAAAACTGTTTTTT. Its translation: CASSLGGQGVRNEKLFF. V is TRBV5-1 and J is TRBJ1-4, with 10 nucleotides matching TRBD1. The germline gives CDR1 SGHRS, CDR2 YFSETQ. The CDR3 is 17 residues long. Unmatched junction bases numbered 6, after V lost 0 bases and J lost 4 bases.

DNA for the CDR3: TGTGCCAGCTTCATTAGCTGGGGGGGCGGCTACACCTTC. The encoded protein is CASFISWGGGYTF. The gene calls are TRBV6-5 and TRBJ1-2; TRBD1 might be the D (6 bases). Germline V gene lookup returns CDR1 MNHEY and CDR2 SVGAGI. The germline V and J ends were trimmed by 8 bases and 8 bases, with 18 bases remaining between them. The CDR3 consists of 13 residues.

This clone was detected once. The rearrangement links TRBV19 to TRBJ2-5; D is undetermined. Germline V gene sequence: CDR1 LNHDA, CDR2 SQIVND (reference sequence). The CDR3 is 11 amino acids. V lost 6 bases to trimming and J lost 4 bases, with 6 bases between them. DNA for the CDR3: TGTGCCAGTAGCCTTAGAGAGACCCAGTACTTC. Protein product: CASSLRETQYF.

This chain joins TRBV5-1 and TRBJ1-5, with TRBD1 as a possible D gene (5 bases). Looked up from germline, CDR1 is SGHRS and CDR2 is YFSETQ. CDR3 length: 15 amino acids. V was pared by 0 bases and J by 3 bases, with 10 bases between. The CDR3 here is CASSLGGGNNQPQHF. The CDR3, as DNA: TGCGCCAGCAGCTTGGGTGGGGGGAACAATCAGCCCCAGCATTTT.

The V call is TRBV2, the J call TRBJ2-7; TRBD1 matches 7 bases. CDR1 and CDR2 (germline): SNHLY, FYNNEI. The CDR3 has 14 residues. V gave up 4 bases and J gave up 4 bases; unmatched junction bases: 7. The CDR3 nucleotides read TGTGCCAGCAGTGTAGCAGGGGGTATTTACGAGCAGTACTTC. Protein sequence: CASSVAGGIYEQYF.

The chain is built from TRBV7-2 and TRBJ2-1; 9 bases are a match to TRBD2. The V and J ends lost 5 bases and 8 bases, in that order; junction bases with no gene match: 13. The CDR3 is 16 residues long. The germline CDR1 and CDR2 sequences are SGHTA and FQGNSA. The CDR3 protein is CASSRTAAGGRDEQFF. The CDR3 DNA sequence: TGTGCCAGCAGCCGGACGGCAGCGGGGGGAAGGGATGAGCAGTTCTTC.